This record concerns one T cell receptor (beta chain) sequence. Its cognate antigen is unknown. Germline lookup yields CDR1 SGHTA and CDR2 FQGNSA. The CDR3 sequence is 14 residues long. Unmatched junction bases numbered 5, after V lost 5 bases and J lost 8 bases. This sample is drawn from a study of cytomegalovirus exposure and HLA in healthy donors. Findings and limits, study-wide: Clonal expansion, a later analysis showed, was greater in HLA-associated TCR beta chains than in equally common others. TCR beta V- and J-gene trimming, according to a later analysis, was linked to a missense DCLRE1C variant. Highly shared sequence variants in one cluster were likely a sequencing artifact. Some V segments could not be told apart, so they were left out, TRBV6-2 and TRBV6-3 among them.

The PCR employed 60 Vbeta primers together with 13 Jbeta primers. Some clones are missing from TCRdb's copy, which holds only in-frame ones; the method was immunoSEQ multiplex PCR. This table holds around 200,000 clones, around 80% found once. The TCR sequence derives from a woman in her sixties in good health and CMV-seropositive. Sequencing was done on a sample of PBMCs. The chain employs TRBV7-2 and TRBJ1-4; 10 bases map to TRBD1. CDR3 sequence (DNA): TGTGCCAGCAGCCGGGACAGGGGAGGGGAAAAACTGTTTTTT. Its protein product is CASSRDRGGEKLFF.